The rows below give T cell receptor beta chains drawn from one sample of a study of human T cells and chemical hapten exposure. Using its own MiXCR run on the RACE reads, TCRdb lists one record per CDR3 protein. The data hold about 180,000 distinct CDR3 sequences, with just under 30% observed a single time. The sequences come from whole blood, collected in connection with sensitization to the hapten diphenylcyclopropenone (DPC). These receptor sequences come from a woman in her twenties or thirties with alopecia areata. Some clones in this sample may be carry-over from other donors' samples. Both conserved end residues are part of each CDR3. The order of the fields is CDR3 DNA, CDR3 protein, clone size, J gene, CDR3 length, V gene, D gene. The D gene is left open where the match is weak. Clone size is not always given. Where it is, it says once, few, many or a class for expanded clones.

CDR3 DNA: TGTGCCATCAGTGACAGCCGAAGCAATCAGCCCCAGCATTTT
CDR3 protein: CAISDSRSNQPQHF
clone size: few
J gene: TRBJ1-5
CDR3 length: 14
V gene: TRBV10-3
D gene: NA

CDR3 DNA: TGTGCCAGCAGCCCGACAGGATATCAGCCCCAGCATTTT
CDR3 protein: CASSPTGYQPQHF
clone size: NA
J gene: TRBJ1-5
CDR3 length: 13
V gene: TRBV6-5
D gene: NA

CDR3 DNA: TGTGCCAGCAGGAAAAACAGGGGGCCCTACAATGAGCAGTTCTTC
CDR3 protein: CASRKNRGPYNEQFF
clone size: many
J gene: TRBJ2-1
CDR3 length: 15
V gene: TRBV5-4
D gene: TRBD1

CDR3 DNA: TGTGCCAGCAGTGAATTAGGAGGCTACACCTTC
CDR3 protein: CASSELGGYTF
clone size: NA
J gene: TRBJ1-2
CDR3 length: 11
V gene: TRBV25-1
D gene: NA

CDR3 DNA: TGCAGCGTCGCTCGTGGTTCGACGGGTGATACGCAGTATTTT
CDR3 protein: CSVARGSTGDTQYF
clone size: NA
J gene: TRBJ2-3
CDR3 length: 14
V gene: TRBV29-1
D gene: NA

CDR3 DNA: TGTGCCAGCACTGAGGGCAATCAGCCCCAGCATTTT
CDR3 protein: CASTEGNQPQHF
clone size: NA
J gene: TRBJ1-5
CDR3 length: 12
V gene: TRBV2
D gene: NA

CDR3 DNA: TGTGCCAGCAGCTTAGCGGGGGTTTCCTACAATGAGCAGTTCTTC
CDR3 protein: CASSLAGVSYNEQFF
clone size: few
J gene: TRBJ2-1
CDR3 length: 15
V gene: TRBV9
D gene: TRBD2

CDR3 DNA: TGTGCCAGCAGCCTAAATGGCCAGGGACCCCCGGAAGCTTTCTTT
CDR3 protein: CASSLNGQGPPEAFF
clone size: few
J gene: TRBJ1-1
CDR3 length: 15
V gene: TRBV11-2
D gene: NA

CDR3 DNA: TGTGCCAGCACAACGGCACTAGCGGGAGCTAATGAGCAGTTCTTC
CDR3 protein: CASTTALAGANEQFF
clone size: many
J gene: TRBJ2-1
CDR3 length: 15
V gene: TRBV6-2/TRBV6-3
D gene: TRBD2

CDR3 DNA: TGTGCCAGCAGTTTTTACAGGGTAGATTCTTTGAACACTGAAGCTTTCTTT
CDR3 protein: CASSFYRVDSLNTEAFF
clone size: NA
J gene: TRBJ1-1
CDR3 length: 17
V gene: TRBV12-3/TRBV12-4
D gene: NA

CDR3 DNA: TGCAGCGTTGCTAGTCATATGAACACTGAAGCTTTCTTT
CDR3 protein: CSVASHMNTEAFF
clone size: few
J gene: TRBJ1-1
CDR3 length: 13
V gene: TRBV29-1
D gene: NA

CDR3 DNA: TGCAGCGCCCGGGGACAGCCTGATCAGCCCCAGCATTTT
CDR3 protein: CSARGQPDQPQHF
clone size: few
J gene: TRBJ1-5
CDR3 length: 13
V gene: TRBV29-1
D gene: TRBD1

CDR3 DNA: TGTGCCAGCAGCGGTCCAGGTTCCGGGGCCTACGAGCAGTACTTC
CDR3 protein: CASSGPGSGAYEQYF
clone size: many
J gene: TRBJ2-7
CDR3 length: 15
V gene: TRBV28
D gene: NA

CDR3 DNA: TGTGCCAGCAGTTTTTTTAGTGAGCAGTTCTTC
CDR3 protein: CASSFFSEQFF
clone size: many
J gene: TRBJ2-1
CDR3 length: 11
V gene: TRBV28
D gene: NA

CDR3 DNA: TGTGCCATCAGTGGAGCGGACGGGAGGGTGACAGATACGCAGTATTTT
CDR3 protein: CAISGADGRVTDTQYF
clone size: few
J gene: TRBJ2-3
CDR3 length: 16
V gene: TRBV10-3
D gene: TRBD2

CDR3 DNA: TGTGCCAGCAGTCCGACAGTTTCTAACTATGGCTACACCTTC
CDR3 protein: CASSPTVSNYGYTF
clone size: NA
J gene: TRBJ1-2
CDR3 length: 14
V gene: TRBV28
D gene: NA

CDR3 DNA: TGTGCCAGCAGCCTAGACGACGTTGGGAACACCATATATTTT
CDR3 protein: CASSLDDVGNTIYF
clone size: few
J gene: TRBJ1-3
CDR3 length: 14
V gene: TRBV12-3/TRBV12-4
D gene: NA